The table lists the clone carrying this T cell receptor (beta chain) with a few counts. Its antigen is unknown. Per the authors' pipeline: In papillary thyroid cancer, a distant-metastasis classifier was built using CDR3 differences across clinicopathological groups. TCRdb reassembled clones from the PCR reads with MiXCR. For this entry, the V and J calls and clone size follow TCRdb and not the study's own pipeline. Found here are under 30,000 clones, roughly 17% of them singletons; the top ten hold about 6%. The entry originates in a study of metastatic and nonmetastatic thyroid tumors. Study background: Peripheral blood and tumor or nodule samples from malignant and benign thyroid patients were compared. Whole-study findings and limits: Malignant thyroid tumors reportedly had TCR beta diversity that was significantly higher than in benign nodules, in blood and tumor.

V gave up 0 bases and J gave up 4 bases, with 12 bases separating them. This CDR3 spans 14 amino acids. Germline-derived CDR1 and CDR2 are DFQATT and SNEGSKA (reference sequence). Not a single patient had been given any form of treatment at any point before undergoing thyroid surgery. Sample: blood. This chain connects TRBV20-1 to TRBJ1-1, with D possibly being TRBD1 (6 bases). The TCR comes from a male donor with papillary thyroid cancer or a benign thyroid nodule (not recorded which). Some clones in this sample may be carry-over from other donors' samples. This chain's CDR3 is CSARDQGRGTEAFF. CDR3 in DNA: TGCAGTGCTAGAGACCAGGGGAGAGGCACTGAAGCTTTCTTT.